This is a list of T cell receptor beta chains from one sample in a study of blood T cell repertoires in COVID-19. Measured with immunoSEQ multiplex PCR; TCRdb has only the in-frame clones, and not every one. The sample has some 150,000 clones, around nine tenths seen once. The specimen sequenced was peripheral blood. Receptors originate from a woman aged 70 to 79 with acute or convalescent COVID-19. Both conserved end residues are trimmed from each CDR3. Clone size is not always given. Where it is, it says once, few, many or a class for expanded clones.

length: 14; J: TRBJ1-1; size: -; V: TRBV18; CDR3: ASSYPLRTGDTEAF
length: 10; J: TRBJ2-3; size: -; V: TRBV20-1; CDR3: SASGQIDTQY
length: 16; J: TRBJ1-6; size: -; V: TRBV4-2; CDR3: ASSQTRPGGSYNSPLH
length: 11; J: TRBJ1-5; size: once; V: TRBV28; CDR3: ASGRSGNQPQH
length: 13; J: TRBJ1-2; size: -; V: TRBV6-5; CDR3: ASSYSSDRPYGYT
length: 10; J: TRBJ1-2; size: -; V: TRBV5-1; CDR3: ASSSGQASYT
length: 11; J: TRBJ1-1; size: once; V: TRBV19; CDR3: ASNFSPNTEAF
length: 10; J: TRBJ1-2; size: -; V: TRBV6-2/TRBV6-3; CDR3: ASSQPGGGYT
length: 13; J: TRBJ1-2; size: -; V: TRBV7-9; CDR3: ASSFEGARLYGYT
length: 15; J: TRBJ1-1; size: -; V: TRBV30; CDR3: AWSVSDRGWKNTEAF
length: 11; J: TRBJ2-1; size: -; V: TRBV11-2; CDR3: ASSIQVNNEQF
length: 13; J: TRBJ1-5; size: -; V: TRBV19; CDR3: ASSMWGQGNQPQH
length: 14; J: TRBJ1-2; size: -; V: TRBV7-8; CDR3: ASSFFPGTANYGYT
length: 12; J: TRBJ1-3; size: -; V: TRBV5-6; CDR3: ASTIRTVGNTIY
length: 13; J: TRBJ2-6; size: -; V: TRBV9; CDR3: ASSGGVVGANVLT